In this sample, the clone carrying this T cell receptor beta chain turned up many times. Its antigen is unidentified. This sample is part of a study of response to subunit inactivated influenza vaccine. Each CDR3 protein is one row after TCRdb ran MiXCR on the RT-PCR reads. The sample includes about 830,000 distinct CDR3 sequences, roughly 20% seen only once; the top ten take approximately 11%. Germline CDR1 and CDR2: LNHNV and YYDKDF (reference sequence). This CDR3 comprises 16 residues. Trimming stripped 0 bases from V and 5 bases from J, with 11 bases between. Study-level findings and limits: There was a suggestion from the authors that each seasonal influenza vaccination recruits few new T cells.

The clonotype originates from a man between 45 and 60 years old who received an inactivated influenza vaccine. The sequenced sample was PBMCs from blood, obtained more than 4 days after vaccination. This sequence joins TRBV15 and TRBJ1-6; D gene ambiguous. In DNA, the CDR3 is TGTGCCACCAGCAGAGATTGGACCCAAAATAATTCACCCCTCCACTTT. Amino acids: CATSRDWTQNNSPLHF.